This is a list of T cell receptor beta chains from one sample in a study of shared clonotypes between healthy human individuals. Assay: immunoSEQ multiplex PCR; the TCRdb copy retains only in-frame clones and omits some. The sample consists of some 2.4 million clones, 93% of them appearing once. Sequenced input: naive CD4+ T cells from PBMCs. Receptor source: a young man in good health. Some clones in this sample may be carry-over from other donors' samples. The CDR3 runs from the conserved cysteine through the conserved F or W. D genes are given only for firm matches. The size field is filled for only some rows; it gives once, few, many or a size class.

CDR3nt	CDR3aa	v_gene	d_gene	j_gene	abundance
TGTGCCAGCAGTTACTCAGGGACAGGGTATAATTCACCCCTCCACTTT	CASSYSGTGYNSPLHF	TRBV6-5	TRBD1	TRBJ1-6	NA
TGTGCCAGCAGTGGGCGGACTGTGAACACCGGGGAGCTGTTTTTT	CASSGRTVNTGELFF	TRBV25-1	NA	TRBJ2-2	NA
TGCGCCAGCAGCTTGGTCGCGGGAGGTCCCAATGAGCAGTTCTTC	CASSLVAGGPNEQFF	TRBV5-1	TRBD2	TRBJ2-1	NA
TGTGCCAGCAGTGACAGGGTAGTATCACCCCTCCACTTT	CASSDRVVSPLHF	TRBV6-5	TRBD1	TRBJ1-6	NA
TGTGCCAGTAGATCCCGAGGTACAGATACGCAGTATTTT	CASRSRGTDTQYF	TRBV19	NA	TRBJ2-3	NA
TGTGCCAGCAGTAGGTTCTACGAGCAGTACTTC	CASSRFYEQYF	TRBV6-1	NA	TRBJ2-7	NA
TGTGCCAGCAGTTTACAGTCGTACAGGGGCGCAGCCCCCCACAATGAGCAGTTCTTC	CASSLQSYRGAAPHNEQFF	TRBV28	TRBD1	TRBJ2-1	NA
TGTGCCAGCAGTTACAGAACAGGGTTGGGACAGCCCCAGCATTTT	CASSYRTGLGQPQHF	TRBV6-6	NA	TRBJ1-5	NA
TGTGCCAGTAGTCCCCCGAGGGGGTGGGGAGAGACCCAGTACTTC	CASSPPRGWGETQYF	TRBV19	NA	TRBJ2-5	NA
TGTGCCAGCAGCCAAGGAACGGGACTAGCAGAAGAGACCCAGTACTTC	CASSQGTGLAEETQYF	TRBV11-3	TRBD2	TRBJ2-5	NA
TGCGCCAGCAAGAGTGGGGCTAATGAAAAACTGTTTTTT	CASKSGANEKLFF	TRBV5-1	NA	TRBJ1-4	NA
TGTGCCAGCACCACCCCCCTACAGGGAGAGCAGTTCTTC	CASTTPLQGEQFF	TRBV27	NA	TRBJ2-1	NA
TGTGCCAGCAGCGAAGAGAGGGCTGAAGCTTTCTTT	CASSEERAEAFF	TRBV7-8	NA	TRBJ1-1	NA
TGTGCCAGCAGTTCTCCGACAACCAACTATGGCTACACCTTC	CASSSPTTNYGYTF	TRBV27	NA	TRBJ1-2	NA
TGCGCCAGCAGCCAAGTCGGGCAGGACGCCACTGGAAACACCATATATTTT	CASSQVGQDATGNTIYF	TRBV4-1	NA	TRBJ1-3	NA
TGCGCCAGCAGCCCCGACAGAGGAAACTACTACGAGCAGTACTTC	CASSPDRGNYYEQYF	TRBV5-1	NA	TRBJ2-7	NA
TGTGCCAGCAGCTTTTTTCCAACAGGGAGCAATCAGCCCCAGCATTTT	CASSFFPTGSNQPQHF	TRBV7-3	NA	TRBJ1-5	NA
TGTGCCAGCCAAGTCGGGGGTAAGAACACTGAAGCTTTCTTT	CASQVGGKNTEAFF	TRBV6-1	NA	TRBJ1-1	once
TGTGCCAGCAGTTTAGTTGGGGCAGTCTTAGCCAAAAACATTCAGTACTTC	CASSLVGAVLAKNIQYF	TRBV28	NA	TRBJ2-4	NA
TGTGCCAGCAGTGAAGGGCCGCGCGAAGAGACCCAGTACTTC	CASSEGPREETQYF	TRBV2	NA	TRBJ2-5	NA
TGTGCCAGCAGTGCCACGGGACTGGGGCGGGAGTTCTTC	CASSATGLGREFF	TRBV28	NA	TRBJ2-1	NA
TGTGCCAGCAGCCAAGAAGCGCGCGTCGGGGAGCTGTTTTTT	CASSQEARVGELFF	TRBV4-2	NA	TRBJ2-2	NA
TGTGCCAGCAGTGCGACGGACCAAGAGACCCAGTACTTC	CASSATDQETQYF	TRBV2	NA	TRBJ2-5	NA
TGTGCCAGCAGTTACAGGACTAGGTACAATGAGCAGTTCTTC	CASSYRTRYNEQFF	TRBV6-5	TRBD2	TRBJ2-1	NA
TGCGCCAGCAGCCTCAGGCAGGGTTGGACCGGGGAGCTGTTTTTT	CASSLRQGWTGELFF	TRBV5-1	NA	TRBJ2-2	NA
TGTGCCAGCAGCCAAGATAAAGGGAGGAACGAGCAGTACTTC	CASSQDKGRNEQYF	TRBV4-2	NA	TRBJ2-7	NA
TGTGCCAGCAGCATAACTGGGACTAGCGGAGTAAACGAGCAGTACTTC	CASSITGTSGVNEQYF	TRBV7-3	TRBD2	TRBJ2-7	NA
TGTGCCAGCAGTTTTTCCCCCGGGACAGGGAACACTGAAGCTTTCTTT	CASSFSPGTGNTEAFF	TRBV6-5	TRBD1	TRBJ1-1	NA
TGCGCCAGCAGCTTCGCCGCCGGGACACAAGGCAAAGAGCAGTTCTTC	CASSFAAGTQGKEQFF	TRBV5-1	NA	TRBJ2-1	NA
TGTGCCAGCAGTGAATTCGAGCGCGGCATTCAGTACTTC	CASSEFERGIQYF	TRBV2	NA	TRBJ2-4	NA
TGTGCCAGCAGAATGGGCGAATACAATGAGCAGTTCTTC	CASRMGEYNEQFF	TRBV6-1	NA	TRBJ2-1	NA
TGTGCCAGCAGTCCATGGACAGGGGCTGACACTGAAGCTTTCTTT	CASSPWTGADTEAFF	TRBV28	TRBD1	TRBJ1-1	NA
TGTGCCAGCAGTGAGGCGGGAGGGCCCCACGAGCAGTACTTC	CASSEAGGPHEQYF	TRBV6-1	TRBD2	TRBJ2-7	NA
TGTGCCAGCCATCAGGGTACCTATGGCTACACCTTC	CASHQGTYGYTF	TRBV6-6	NA	TRBJ1-2	NA
TGTGCCAGCAGCGGCGGGACAGGGTACCACAATGAGCAGTTCTTC	CASSGGTGYHNEQFF	TRBV5-6	TRBD1	TRBJ2-1	once
TGCGCCAGCAGCCAAGCCGGCAGGGGGCCTAGGTATGGCTACACCTTC	CASSQAGRGPRYGYTF	TRBV4-1	TRBD1	TRBJ1-2	NA
TGTGCCAGCAGCACCCCAGGGAGCCCCGGCTACGAGCAGTACTTC	CASSTPGSPGYEQYF	TRBV28	NA	TRBJ2-7	NA
TGTGCCAGCAGCTTATTAGACAGGGGTGAAGCTTTCTTT	CASSLLDRGEAFF	TRBV7-9	TRBD1	TRBJ1-1	once
TGTGCCAGCAGTGACGGGACAGGGCTAAACACCATATATTTT	CASSDGTGLNTIYF	TRBV28	TRBD1	TRBJ1-3	NA
TGTGCCAGCAGCTTCTGGACAGGGGGCGCGAGAGGCTACACCTTC	CASSFWTGGARGYTF	TRBV11-2	TRBD1	TRBJ1-2	NA
TGTGCCAGCAGCTTAGGGCCCGATATTGAAGCTTTCTTT	CASSLGPDIEAFF	TRBV11-2	NA	TRBJ1-1	NA
TGCGCCAGCAGCTTTGGGGTGTTGAGCTATGGCTACACCTTC	CASSFGVLSYGYTF	TRBV5-1	NA	TRBJ1-2	NA
TGCAGCGTTGATCGGGGTTTATTCGGGTCCTTGGATGAGCAGTTCTTC	CSVDRGLFGSLDEQFF	TRBV29-1	NA	TRBJ2-1	NA
TGCGCCAGCAGCTTGGCTGGACATGAAGTCACTGAAGCTTTCTTT	CASSLAGHEVTEAFF	TRBV5-1	NA	TRBJ1-1	NA
TGTGCCAGCAGTGAATCGGCAGGATATCAGCCCCAGCATTTT	CASSESAGYQPQHF	TRBV25-1	NA	TRBJ1-5	NA
TGTGCCAGCAGCTTGACTAGCGGGAGGGCCCGGGAGACCCAGTACTTC	CASSLTSGRARETQYF	TRBV6-6	TRBD2	TRBJ2-5	NA
TGCAGCGTTGTTCGAACTAGCGGAACCTACGAGCAGTACTTC	CSVVRTSGTYEQYF	TRBV29-1	TRBD2	TRBJ2-7	NA
TGCGCCAGCAGCCCGGGACAGGGAAACAATGAGCAGTTCTTC	CASSPGQGNNEQFF	TRBV5-1	TRBD1	TRBJ2-1	NA
TGTGCCAGCAGCTTAGGGGGGACAGGGTTGGTCCACGAGCAGTACTTC	CASSLGGTGLVHEQYF	TRBV11-3	TRBD1	TRBJ2-7	NA
TGTGCCAGCAGTTTATTCAGGGTGGACGGCTACACCTTC	CASSLFRVDGYTF	TRBV28	NA	TRBJ1-2	NA
TGTGCCAGCAGCCTAAAAGGGCTAGCGGCATTCACAGATACGCAGTATTTT	CASSLKGLAAFTDTQYF	TRBV7-2	TRBD2	TRBJ2-3	once
TGTGCCAGCAGTGCGACAGGGACTGGCTACACCTTC	CASSATGTGYTF	TRBV27	TRBD1	TRBJ1-2	once
TGTGCCAGCAGTTACTCGTTAGCGGGACGCTACGAGCAGTACTTC	CASSYSLAGRYEQYF	TRBV6-5	TRBD2	TRBJ2-7	once
TGTGCCAGCAGCGTAGCTAGCACATACACTGAAGCTTTCTTT	CASSVASTYTEAFF	TRBV9	NA	TRBJ1-1	NA
TGTGCCAGCAGCCAAGACCCGGGAGTTGGAGAGCAGTACTTC	CASSQDPGVGEQYF	TRBV4-2	NA	TRBJ2-7	once
TGCGCCAGCAGCTCCCGAATACAAAGCACAGATACGCAGTATTTT	CASSSRIQSTDTQYF	TRBV5-1	NA	TRBJ2-3	NA
TGCGCCAGCAGCTTGATCCCAGATACGCAGTATTTT	CASSLIPDTQYF	TRBV5-1	NA	TRBJ2-3	NA